This is a list of T cell receptor beta chains from one sample in a study of human T cells and chemical hapten exposure. One entry per CDR3 protein, called by TCRdb with MiXCR from the RACE reads. The sample carries around 120,000 distinct CDR3 sequences, around 13% recorded once. The material was whole blood, obtained in connection with sensitization to the hapten diphenylcyclopropenone (DPC). These receptors came from a man in his late teens or twenties with alopecia areata. Some clones in this sample may be carry-over from other donors' samples. CDR3s include the opening cysteine and the closing phenylalanine or tryptophan. D genes are given only for firm matches. Expanded clones are given a class, and other clones once, few, many or no size at all.

CDR3nt | CDR3aa | v_gene | len | d_gene | j_gene | abundance
TGTGCCAGTAGCAGGAAAGGGGAGTTCACTGAAGCTTTCTTT | CASSRKGEFTEAFF | TRBV19 | 14 | . | TRBJ1-1 | few
TGTGCCAGCAGCTTAGAGGGGACCCTGGGGACTGAAGCTTTCTTT | CASSLEGTLGTEAFF | TRBV7-2 | 15 | . | TRBJ1-1 | .
TGTGCCAGCAGTGATGATCCGGGAACAAACACTGAAGCTTTCTTT | CASSDDPGTNTEAFF | TRBV25-1 | 15 | . | TRBJ1-1 | .
TGCGCCAGCGGGGGACACGCAAACACCGGGGAGCTGTTTTTT | CASGGHANTGELFF | TRBV10-2 | 14 | . | TRBJ2-2 | many
TGCGCCAGCAGCTTGGGGACACTCGGCGAGGATACGCAGTATTTT | CASSLGTLGEDTQYF | TRBV5-1 | 15 | . | TRBJ2-3 | few
TGCAGTGCCGACAGGGAAGAGACCCAGTACTTC | CSADREETQYF | TRBV20-1 | 11 | TRBD1 | TRBJ2-5 | .
TGTGCCAGCAGCCATGGGCAGGGGGCATACAATGAGCAGTTCTTC | CASSHGQGAYNEQFF | TRBV11-2 | 15 | TRBD1 | TRBJ2-1 | .
TGTGCCAGCAGTTTTCTTCGGGGGGTGAACACTGAAGCTTTCTTT | CASSFLRGVNTEAFF | TRBV12-3/TRBV12-4 | 15 | . | TRBJ1-1 | .
TGTGCCAGCAGCCCCGTAGGGGGGAGCGGACAAGAGACCCAGTACTTC | CASSPVGGSGQETQYF | TRBV28 | 16 | . | TRBJ2-5 | .
TGCAGCGTTGAAGTGACTGGGGCCTACGAGCAGTACTTC | CSVEVTGAYEQYF | TRBV29-1 | 13 | . | TRBJ2-7 | .
TGTGCCAGCCGGAGCGGGGGCTCTCCCAATGAGCAGTTCTTC | CASRSGGSPNEQFF | TRBV6-4 | 14 | TRBD2 | TRBJ2-1 | few
TGCAGTGCTAGTGTACGGGACGGCACTTATCAGCCCCAGCATTTT | CSASVRDGTYQPQHF | TRBV20-1 | 15 | . | TRBJ1-5 | few
TGTGCCAGCAGCTTTTGGGCTGGCTACGAGCAGTACTTC | CASSFWAGYEQYF | TRBV7-2 | 13 | . | TRBJ2-7 | many
TGTGCCAGCAGGCCAGGGGTTTCTGGGGCCAACGTCCTGACTTTC | CASRPGVSGANVLTF | TRBV11-2 | 15 | . | TRBJ2-6 | many
TGTGCCAGCAGATCGTTCAGTGGCCAAGCTAACTATGGCTACACCTTC | CASRSFSGQANYGYTF | TRBV28 | 16 | . | TRBJ1-2 | many
TGTGCCAGCAGGGAAATCTCCTACAATGAGCAGTTCTTC | CASREISYNEQFF | TRBV9 | 13 | . | TRBJ2-1 | .
TGCGCCAGCAGCTTCGCTCCCGGGGAGCTGTTTTTT | CASSFAPGELFF | TRBV5-1 | 12 | . | TRBJ2-2 | .
TGTGCCAGCAGTGAAGCGCGGCAGGGCACAGATACGCAGTATTTT | CASSEARQGTDTQYF | TRBV2 | 15 | . | TRBJ2-3 | few
TGCGCCAGCAGCCGGGACAGGGATCGCAATGAGCAGTTCTTC | CASSRDRDRNEQFF | TRBV5-1 | 14 | TRBD1 | TRBJ2-1 | .
TGCAGTGCTGGCCTCACCCCAGAGGGCGAGCAGTACTTC | CSAGLTPEGEQYF | TRBV20-1 | 13 | . | TRBJ2-7 | many
TGTGCCAGCAGTCCCGGGACAGGGATCGATCAGCCCCAGCATTTT | CASSPGTGIDQPQHF | TRBV6-5 | 15 | TRBD1 | TRBJ1-5 | .
TGTGCCAGCAGTTCAGGGAAGGGGACCACTGAAGCTTTCTTT | CASSSGKGTTEAFF | TRBV6-5 | 14 | . | TRBJ1-1 | many
TGTGCCAGCAGCCGGACTAGCTACGAGCAGTACTTC | CASSRTSYEQYF | TRBV3-1 | 12 | TRBD2 | TRBJ2-7 | .
TGTGCCACCCTTTCTGGGGAAATCTACAATGAGCAGTTCTTC | CATLSGEIYNEQFF | TRBV6-2/TRBV6-3 | 14 | . | TRBJ2-1 | few
TGTGCCAGCAGTTACGGGGACAGGGTTGACACTGAAGCTTTCTTT | CASSYGDRVDTEAFF | TRBV6-2/TRBV6-3 | 15 | TRBD1 | TRBJ1-1 | .
TGTGCCAGCTCACCACTACAGGGATTGGAGACCCAGTACTTC | CASSPLQGLETQYF | TRBV18 | 14 | . | TRBJ2-5 | few
TGTGCCAGCTCACAGTCCGGACAGGGATGGACTGAAGCTTTCTTT | CASSQSGQGWTEAFF | TRBV18 | 15 | TRBD1 | TRBJ1-1 | few
TGTGCCAGCAGCTTAGGAATGACAGGTTCGACCTACGAGCAGTACTTC | CASSLGMTGSTYEQYF | TRBV7-9 | 16 | . | TRBJ2-7 | .
TGTGCCAGCAGCGCAGGGGGAACATCGCTCTCTGGAAACACCATATATTTT | CASSAGGTSLSGNTIYF | TRBV12-3/TRBV12-4 | 17 | TRBD1 | TRBJ1-3 | .
TGTGCCAGCAGCGTGGACAGGGTTCAGCCCCAGCATTTT | CASSVDRVQPQHF | TRBV7-3 | 13 | TRBD1 | TRBJ1-5 | few
TGTGCCAGCGGCAAAGCGGGGTATTCGACCGGGGAGCTGTTTTTT | CASGKAGYSTGELFF | TRBV6-1 | 15 | TRBD2 | TRBJ2-2 | few
TGCGCCAGCAGCCAAGTTGGGACCAAAAACATTCAGTACTTC | CASSQVGTKNIQYF | TRBV4-1 | 14 | . | TRBJ2-4 | few
TGTGCCAGCAGCTTAGCGGCGAGTTCCTCTAACTATGGCTACACCTTC | CASSLAASSSNYGYTF | TRBV7-6 | 16 | . | TRBJ1-2 | .
TGCGCCAGCAGCCCGGACCCCGGGGAAAAACTGTTTTTT | CASSPDPGEKLFF | TRBV5-1 | 13 | . | TRBJ1-4 | few
TGCGCCAGCAGCCAAGGAGGGACAAAAGCCCGCTACGAGCAGTACTTC | CASSQGGTKARYEQYF | TRBV4-1 | 16 | . | TRBJ2-7 | .
TGTGCCAGCAGTACCGGGACAGCTACCGCTTCTAACTATGGCTACACCTTC | CASSTGTATASNYGYTF | TRBV5-5 | 17 | TRBD1 | TRBJ1-2 | few
TGCGCCAGCAGCTTGCAAGATACGCAGTATTTT | CASSLQDTQYF | TRBV5-1 | 11 | . | TRBJ2-3 | .